This T cell receptor beta chain was retrieved from a study of shared clonotypes between healthy human individuals. Only Caucasian adults living in Nashville, Tennessee served as donors. Sequencing of unsorted PBMC DNA was carried out using ten immunoSEQ deep assay plates. The repertoire was sequenced with immunoSEQ multiplex PCR; TCRdb's copy has only in-frame clones and lacks some. Of about half a million clones in the sample, 78% were seen once. Germline loops: CDR1 MNHEY, CDR2 SVGAGI. The CDR3 runs 15 residues. V was pared by 5 bases and J by 10 bases, with 10 bases of the junction left unmatched. The clonotype originates from a woman between 40 and 50 years old in good health. Some clones in this sample may be carry-over from other donors' samples. Source material: PBMCs. This chain links TRBV6-5 with TRBJ1-6; 8 nucleotides align to TRBD1. The CDR3 spells CASSASSGGRSPLHF. CDR3 DNA: TGTGCCAGCAGTGCTTCCTCAGGGGGCCGATCACCCCTCCACTTT.